This T cell receptor beta chain appears in the sequencing data of a study of Ad26.COV2.S vaccination and SARS-CoV-2 variants. General study findings and limits: Vaccine recipients posted higher spike-specific TCR breadth than their placebo counterparts. For non-spike TCRs, breadth in vaccine recipients resembled that in placebo recipients.

Using immunoSEQ multiplex PCR, the repertoire was profiled, and TCRdb retains in-frame clones only, with some absent. The table has roughly 140,000 clones, 80% to 90% seen once; the top ten hold 4% to 6%. As regards this clone: Antigen unknown.

The CDR3 has 14 amino acids. V shed 5 bases and J shed 6 bases, with 13 bases lying between them. CDR1 is MNHEY, CDR2 SVGAGI, per germline. The source was peripheral blood, collected after recovery from COVID-19. This chain joins TRBV6-5 and TRBJ1-4; TRBD1 is a possible D gene (6 bases). The TCR was taken from a human donor who had recovered from COVID-19. In DNA form, the CDR3 reads TGTGCCAGCAGTCGGACAGTAACCGATGAAAAACTGTTTTTT. Residues: CASSRTVTDEKLFF.